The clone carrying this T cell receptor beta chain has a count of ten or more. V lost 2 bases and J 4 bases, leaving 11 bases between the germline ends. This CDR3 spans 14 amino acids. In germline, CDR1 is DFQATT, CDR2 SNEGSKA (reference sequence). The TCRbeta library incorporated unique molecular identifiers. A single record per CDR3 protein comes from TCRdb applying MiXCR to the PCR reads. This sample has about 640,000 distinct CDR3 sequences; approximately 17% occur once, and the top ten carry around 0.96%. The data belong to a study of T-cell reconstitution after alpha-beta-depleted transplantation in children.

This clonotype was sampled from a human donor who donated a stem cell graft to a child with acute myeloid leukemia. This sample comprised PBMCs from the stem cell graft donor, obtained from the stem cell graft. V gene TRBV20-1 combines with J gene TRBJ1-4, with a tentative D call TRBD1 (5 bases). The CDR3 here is CSARTGTINEKLFF. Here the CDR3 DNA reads TGCAGTGCTAGAACGGGGACCATTAATGAAAAACTGTTTTTT.